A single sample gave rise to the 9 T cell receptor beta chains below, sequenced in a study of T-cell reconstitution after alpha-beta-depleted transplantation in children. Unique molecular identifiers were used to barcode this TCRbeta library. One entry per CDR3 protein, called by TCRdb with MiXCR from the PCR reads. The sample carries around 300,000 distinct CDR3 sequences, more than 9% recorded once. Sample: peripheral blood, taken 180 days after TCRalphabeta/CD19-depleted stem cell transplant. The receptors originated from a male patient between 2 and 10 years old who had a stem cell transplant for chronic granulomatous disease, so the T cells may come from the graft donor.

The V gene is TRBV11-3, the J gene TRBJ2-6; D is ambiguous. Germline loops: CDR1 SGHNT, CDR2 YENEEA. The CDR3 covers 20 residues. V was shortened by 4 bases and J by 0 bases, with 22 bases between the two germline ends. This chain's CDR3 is CASSSHTPRFNISGANVLTF. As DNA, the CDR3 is TGTGCCAGCAGCTCCCACACCCCCAGGTTTAATATCTCTGGGGCCAACGTCCTGACTTTC.

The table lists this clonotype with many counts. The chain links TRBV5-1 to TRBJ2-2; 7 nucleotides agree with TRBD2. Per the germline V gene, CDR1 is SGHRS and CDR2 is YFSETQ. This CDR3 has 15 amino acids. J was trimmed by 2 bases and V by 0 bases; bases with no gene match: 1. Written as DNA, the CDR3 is TGCGCCAGCAGCTTGGGGGACTACAACACCGGGGAGCTGTTTTTT. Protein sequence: CASSLGDYNTGELFF.

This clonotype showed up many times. CDR3 in amino acids: CASSPSTDNMNTEAFF. The CDR3 DNA reads TGTGCCAGCAGCCCATCGACAGATAATATGAACACTGAAGCTTTCTTT. J is TRBJ1-1 and V is TRBV7-2; weak D call: TRBD1 (5 bases). V was clipped by 5 bases and J by 0 bases, with 16 bases between them. Germline loops: CDR1 SGHTA, CDR2 FQGNSA. This CDR3 contains 16 residues.

This CDR3 reads CASSQDSTGGWGELFF. CDR3 DNA: TGCGCCAGCAGCCAAGACTCCACAGGGGGCTGGGGGGAGCTGTTTTTT. The chain employs TRBV4-1 and TRBJ2-2; 9 nucleotides agree with TRBD1. Germline V lookup: CDR1 MGHRA, CDR2 YSYEKL. The CDR3 runs 16 residues. V shed 0 bases, J shed 8 bases, and the junction held 7 bases outside the gene matches.

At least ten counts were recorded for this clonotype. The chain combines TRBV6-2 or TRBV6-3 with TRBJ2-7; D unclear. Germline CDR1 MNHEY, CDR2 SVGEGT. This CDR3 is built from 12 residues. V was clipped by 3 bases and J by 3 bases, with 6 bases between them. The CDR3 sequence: CASSYADYEQYF. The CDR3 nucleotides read TGTGCCAGCAGTTATGCGGACTACGAGCAGTACTTC.

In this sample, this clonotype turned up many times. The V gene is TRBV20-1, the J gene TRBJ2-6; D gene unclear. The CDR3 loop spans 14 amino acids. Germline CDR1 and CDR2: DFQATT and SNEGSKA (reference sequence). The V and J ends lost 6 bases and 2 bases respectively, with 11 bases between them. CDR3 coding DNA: TGCAGTGCGTCGACGAGCGCTGGGGCCAACGTCCTGACTTTC. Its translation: CSASTSAGANVLTF.

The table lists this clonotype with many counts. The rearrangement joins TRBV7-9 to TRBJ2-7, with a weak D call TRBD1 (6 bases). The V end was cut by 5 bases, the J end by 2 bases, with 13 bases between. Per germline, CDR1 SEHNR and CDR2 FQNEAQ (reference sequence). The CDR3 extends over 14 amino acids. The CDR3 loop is CASSHRTDAYEQYF. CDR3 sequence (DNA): TGTGCCAGCAGCCACCGGACAGACGCCTACGAGCAGTACTTC.

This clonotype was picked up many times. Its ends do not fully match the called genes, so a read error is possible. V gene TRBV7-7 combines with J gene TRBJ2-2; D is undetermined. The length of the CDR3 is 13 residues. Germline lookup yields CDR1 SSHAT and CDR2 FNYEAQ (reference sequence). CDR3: CASSSGPGGELFF. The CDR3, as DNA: TGTGCTAGCAGCTCGGGCCCCGGAGGGGAGCTGTTTTTT.

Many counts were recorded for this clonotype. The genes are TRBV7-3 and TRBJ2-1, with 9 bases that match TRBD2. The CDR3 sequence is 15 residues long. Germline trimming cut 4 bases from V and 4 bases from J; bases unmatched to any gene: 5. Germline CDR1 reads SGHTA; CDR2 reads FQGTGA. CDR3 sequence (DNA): TGTGCCAGCAGCTACCTAGCGGGGACTTACAATGAGCAGTTCTTC. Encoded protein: CASSYLAGTYNEQFF.